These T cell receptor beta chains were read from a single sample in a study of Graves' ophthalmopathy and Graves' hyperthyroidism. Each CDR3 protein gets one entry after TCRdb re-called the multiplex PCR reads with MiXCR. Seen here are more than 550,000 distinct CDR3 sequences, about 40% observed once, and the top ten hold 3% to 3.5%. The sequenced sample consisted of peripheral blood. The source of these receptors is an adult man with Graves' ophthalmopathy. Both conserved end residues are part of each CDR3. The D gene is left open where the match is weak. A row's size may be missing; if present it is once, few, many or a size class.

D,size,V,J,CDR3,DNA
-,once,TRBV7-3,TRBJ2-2,CASSQHPRDTNTGELFF,TGCGCCAGCAGCCAACACCCCCGGGACACCAACACCGGGGAGCTGTTTTTT
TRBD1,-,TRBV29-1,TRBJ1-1,CSVTRTGEAFF,TGCAGCGTCACCCGGACAGGGGAAGCTTTCTTT
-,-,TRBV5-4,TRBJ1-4,CASSLYSMASTNEKLFF,TGTGCCAGCAGCTTATATTCAATGGCGTCGACTAATGAAAAACTGTTTTTT
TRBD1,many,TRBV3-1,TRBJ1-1,CASSRLRQGTEAFF,TGTGCCAGCAGCCGACTTAGACAGGGCACTGAAGCTTTCTTT
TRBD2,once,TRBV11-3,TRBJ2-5,CASSSPGTTPQETQYF,TGTGCCAGCAGCTCCCCCGGGACTACTCCTCAAGAGACCCAGTACTTC
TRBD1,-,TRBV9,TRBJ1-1,CASSAPDREYTEAFF,TGTGCCAGCAGCGCCCCGGACAGGGAATACACTGAAGCTTTCTTT
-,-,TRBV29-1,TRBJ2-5,CSVVGGRATFETQYF,TGCAGCGTTGTTGGGGGCAGGGCTACCTTCGAGACCCAGTACTTC
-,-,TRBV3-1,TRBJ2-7,CASSQEEGYGNYEQYF,TGTGCCAGCAGCCAAGAGGAGGGGTACGGGAACTACGAGCAGTACTTC
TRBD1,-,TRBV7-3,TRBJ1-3,CASSAGQGNTIYF,TGTGCCAGCAGCGCGGGACAGGGAAACACCATATATTTT
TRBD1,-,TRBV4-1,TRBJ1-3,CASSQDTGATSGNTIYF,TGCGCCAGCAGCCAAGATACAGGGGCCACCTCTGGAAACACCATATATTTT
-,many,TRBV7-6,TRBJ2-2,CASSSHPKRTGELFF,TGTGCCAGCAGCTCCCACCCTAAACGCACCGGGGAGCTGTTTTTT
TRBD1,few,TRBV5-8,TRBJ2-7,CASSFVGTGISQEQYF,TGTGCCAGCAGCTTCGTCGGGACAGGAATTTCTCAGGAGCAGTACTTC
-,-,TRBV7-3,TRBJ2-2,CASSPQSQGGGELFF,TGTGCCAGCAGCCCCCAGTCACAGGGAGGCGGGGAGCTGTTTTTT
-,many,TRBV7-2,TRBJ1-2,CASSFMRDKINYGYTF,TGTGCCAGCAGCTTCATGCGGGACAAAATCAACTATGGCTACACCTTC
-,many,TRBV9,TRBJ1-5,CASSGSGVMQPQHF,TGTGCCAGCAGCGGGAGCGGGGTTATGCAGCCCCAGCATTTT
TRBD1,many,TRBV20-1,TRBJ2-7,CSAPTGGYEQYF,TGCAGTGCTCCGACAGGGGGCTACGAGCAGTACTTC
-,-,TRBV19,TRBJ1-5,CAWSRRAYSNQPQHF,TGTGCCTGGAGCAGGAGAGCTTATAGCAATCAGCCCCAGCATTTT
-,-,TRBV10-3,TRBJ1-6,CAISVRDSPLHF,TGTGCCATCAGTGTCAGGGATTCACCCCTCCACTTT
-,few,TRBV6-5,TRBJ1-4,CASSQASNEKLFF,TGTGCCAGCAGCCAAGCAAGTAATGAAAAACTGTTTTTT
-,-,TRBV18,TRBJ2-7,CASSQGSNEQYF,TGTGCCAGTTCCCAGGGGTCGAATGAGCAGTACTTC
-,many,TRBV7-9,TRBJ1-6,CASSFEGSPLHF,TGTGCCAGCAGCTTCGAAGGGTCACCCCTCCACTTT
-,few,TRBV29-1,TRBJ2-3,CSVYPGPLTDTQYF,TGCAGCGTTTATCCGGGACCCCTCACAGATACGCAGTATTTT
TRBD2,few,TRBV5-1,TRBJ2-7,CASSPGTSGIYEQYF,TGCGCCAGCAGCCCCGGGACTAGCGGGATCTACGAGCAGTACTTC
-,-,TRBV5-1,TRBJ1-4,CASSLGDRPISNEKLFF,TGCGCCAGCAGCTTAGGGGACCGACCTATATCTAATGAAAAACTGTTTTTT
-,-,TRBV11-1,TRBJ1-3,CASSLSSRGLSGNTIYF,TGTGCCAGCAGCTTATCCTCCCGGGGACTCTCTGGAAACACCATATATTTT
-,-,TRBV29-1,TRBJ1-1,CSLGLAGTAFF,TGCAGCTTAGGATTAGCAGGGACCGCTTTCTTT
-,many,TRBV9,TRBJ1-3,CASSVGLGNSGNTIYF,TGTGCCAGCAGCGTAGGCTTGGGGAACTCTGGAAACACCATATATTTT
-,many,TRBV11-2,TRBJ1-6,CASSPLGQGGSPLHF,TGTGCCAGCAGCCCCCTAGGGCAGGGTGGCTCACCCCTCCACTTT
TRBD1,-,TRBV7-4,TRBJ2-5,CASSPRSGGETQYF,TGTGCCAGCAGCCCAAGGTCAGGGGGAGAGACCCAGTACTTC
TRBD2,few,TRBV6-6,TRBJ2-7,CASSYGGLAGVIDEQYF,TGTGCCAGCAGTTACGGCGGACTAGCGGGAGTTATCGACGAGCAGTACTTC
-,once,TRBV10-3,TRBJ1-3,CAITGVGNTIYF,TGTGCCATCACAGGGGTTGGAAACACCATATATTTT
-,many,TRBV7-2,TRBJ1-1,CASSLAAGSEAFF,TGTGCCAGCAGCTTAGCCGCTGGGTCTGAAGCTTTCTTT
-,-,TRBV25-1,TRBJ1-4,CASSDPRGSIEKLFF,TGTGCCAGCAGTGACCCACGGGGTAGCATCGAAAAACTGTTTTTT
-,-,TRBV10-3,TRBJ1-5,CAISEQGLSQPQHF,TGTGCCATCAGTGAGCAAGGGCTCTCTCAGCCCCAGCATTTT
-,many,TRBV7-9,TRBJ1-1,CASSSGTPSIEAFF,TGTGCCAGCAGCTCCGGGACCCCCTCGATTGAAGCTTTCTTT
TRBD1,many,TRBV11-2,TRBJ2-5,CASSGGTGWQETQYF,TGTGCCAGCAGCGGGGGGACAGGGTGGCAAGAGACCCAGTACTTC
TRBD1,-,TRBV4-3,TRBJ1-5,CASSLGAGGVGNQPQHF,TGCGCCAGCAGCCTGGGGGCAGGGGGCGTTGGCAATCAGCCCCAGCATTTT
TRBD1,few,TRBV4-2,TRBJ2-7,CASSRSSGTGTYEQYF,TGTGCCAGCAGCCGATCTTCCGGGACAGGGACCTACGAGCAGTACTTC
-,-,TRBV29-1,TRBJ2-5,CSVNFQGGMGTQYF,TGCAGCGTTAACTTTCAGGGGGGCATGGGGACCCAGTACTTC
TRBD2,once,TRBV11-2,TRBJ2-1,CASAWTSGNNEQFF,TGTGCCAGCGCCTGGACTAGCGGAAACAATGAGCAGTTCTTC
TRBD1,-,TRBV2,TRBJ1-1,CASSLNLAGTVQNTEAFF,TGTGCCAGCAGCCTTAACTTAGCGGGGACAGTTCAAAACACTGAAGCTTTCTTT
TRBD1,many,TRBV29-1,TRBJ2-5,CSVALTGTDQETQYF,TGCAGCGTGGCACTAACCGGGACAGACCAAGAGACCCAGTACTTC
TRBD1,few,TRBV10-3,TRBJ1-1,CASSITGGANTEAFF,TGTGCCAGCAGCATAACAGGGGGCGCGAACACTGAAGCTTTCTTT
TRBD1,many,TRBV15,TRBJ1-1,CATSGPQGAETEAFF,TGTGCCACCAGCGGTCCCCAGGGGGCCGAAACTGAAGCTTTCTTT
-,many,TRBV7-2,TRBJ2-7,CASSLGGGASYEQYF,TGTGCCAGCAGCTTAGGTGGCGGGGCCTCCTACGAGCAGTACTTC
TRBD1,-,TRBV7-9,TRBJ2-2,CASSSRDRGDTGELFF,TGTGCCAGCAGCTCCCGGGACAGGGGAGATACCGGGGAGCTGTTTTTT
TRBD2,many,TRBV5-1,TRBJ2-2,CASSIREVAWNTGELFF,TGCGCCAGCAGCATACGGGAGGTAGCGTGGAACACCGGGGAGCTGTTTTTT
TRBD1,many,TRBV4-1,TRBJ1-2,CASSQANVGQGYGYTF,TGCGCCAGCAGCCAAGCAAATGTGGGACAGGGGTATGGCTACACCTTC
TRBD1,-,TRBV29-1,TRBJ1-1,CSVELGTGSTEAFF,TGCAGCGTTGAACTTGGGACAGGGAGCACTGAAGCTTTCTTT
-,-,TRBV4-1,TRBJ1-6,CASSQVKGNSPLHF,TGCGCCAGCAGCCAAGTCAAGGGTAATTCACCCCTCCACTTT
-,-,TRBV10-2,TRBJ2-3,CASRPGQTTDTQYF,TGCGCCAGCAGACCGGGACAAACCACAGATACGCAGTATTTT
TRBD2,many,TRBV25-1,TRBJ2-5,CASSEPHGGAKETQYF,TGTGCCAGCAGTGAACCCCACGGGGGGGCCAAAGAGACCCAGTACTTC
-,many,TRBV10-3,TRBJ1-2,CASAPPGLPYGYTF,TGTGCCAGCGCTCCCCCGGGACTGCCTTATGGCTACACCTTC
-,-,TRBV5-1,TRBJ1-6,CASSLAGTSPNSPLHF,TGCGCCAGCAGCTTGGCCGGGACTAGTCCCAATTCACCCCTCCACTTT
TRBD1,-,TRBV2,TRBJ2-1,CASSSRQGMGQFF,TGTGCCAGCAGCTCCCGACAGGGGATGGGGCAGTTCTTC
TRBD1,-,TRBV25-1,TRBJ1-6,CASSEGQGSSYNSPLHF,TGTGCCAGTAGTGAAGGACAGGGGAGCTCCTATAATTCACCCCTCCACTTT
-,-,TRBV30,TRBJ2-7,CAWSVVRYEQYF,TGTGCCTGGAGTGTAGTGCGTTACGAGCAGTACTTC
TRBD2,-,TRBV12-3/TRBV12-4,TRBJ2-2,CASSSLAGSAGELFF,TGTGCCAGCAGTTCCTTAGCGGGGTCGGCCGGGGAGCTGTTTTTT
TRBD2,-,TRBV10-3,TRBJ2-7,CAIRGGGSYEQYF,TGTGCCATCAGGGGGGGGGGAAGCTACGAGCAGTACTTC